This T cell receptor beta chain was identified in a study of regulatory T cells in long-lasting Graves disease. With iRepertoire HTBI primers and Arm-PCR of CDR3 regions, TCR beta libraries were built. In TCRdb, the multiplex PCR reads were re-called with MiXCR into one record per CDR3 protein. This sample yields hundreds of thousands of distinct CDR3 sequences, of which approximately 12% are seen a single time; over 7% belongs to the top ten. Time point reported: newly diagnosed GD, antithyroid drugs for less than 3 months. The authors made the TCR library using RNA they extracted from PBMCs. Germline V gene data show CDR1 as SEHNR and CDR2 as FQNEAQ (reference sequence). V shed 1 base and J shed 4 bases, with 16 bases lying between them. The length of the CDR3 is 16 residues. These data were also reused for a study on T cells in Graves' hyperthyroidism and ophthalmopathy.

The V call is TRBV7-9, the J call TRBJ1-2, with D tentatively TRBD1 (6 bases). This receptor was taken from a woman in her twenties or thirties with Graves disease. The sample here was peripheral blood mononuclear cells (PBMCs), taken at new diagnosis, from a patient treated with antithyroid drugs. The CDR3: CASSLGAGGASYGYTF. In nucleotides, the CDR3 is TGTGCCAGCAGCTTAGGGGCGGGGGGCGCTTCCTATGGCTACACCTTC.